The 3 T cell receptor beta chains presented below share a single source sample, sequenced in a study of siplizumab effects on memory and regulatory T cells. Sequencing was performed with immunoSEQ multiplex PCR; in TCRdb, only in-frame clones are kept and a portion is missing. The profile shows approximately 92,000 clones, just under 95% of them singletons. Sequenced input: non-Treg CD4+ T cells sorted from blood. These receptors were obtained from a human donor in good health.

This chain joins TRBV5-1 and TRBJ2-1; possible D gene TRBD1, 6 bases. The CDR3 spans 12 residues. Trimming removed 4 bases from V and 8 bases from J, with 10 bases in between. Germline values: CDR1 SGHRS, CDR2 YFSETQ. The CDR3 here is CASSTGNDEQFF. DNA for the CDR3: TGCGCCAGCAGCACAGGGAACGATGAGCAGTTCTTC.

The V call is TRBV14, the J call TRBJ2-7; maybe TRBD1 (5 bases). CDR3 length equals 13 residues. V shed 0 bases and J shed 5 bases, with 8 bases lying between them. Germline CDR1 SGHDN, CDR2 FVKESK. CDR3 in DNA: TGTGCCAGCAGCCAAGAGTGGGGCCACGAGCAGTACTTC. This encodes CASSQEWGHEQYF.

The chain employs TRBV25-1 and TRBJ1-2; D is possibly TRBD1 (5 bases). This CDR3 has 14 residues. Trimming cost V 1 base and J 4 bases, with 10 bases left between them. Germline V gene data show CDR1 as MGHDK and CDR2 as SYGVNS. Here the CDR3 DNA reads TGTGCCAGCAGTGAATTGCCAGGGAGCTATGGCTACACCTTC. It yields the protein CASSELPGSYGYTF.